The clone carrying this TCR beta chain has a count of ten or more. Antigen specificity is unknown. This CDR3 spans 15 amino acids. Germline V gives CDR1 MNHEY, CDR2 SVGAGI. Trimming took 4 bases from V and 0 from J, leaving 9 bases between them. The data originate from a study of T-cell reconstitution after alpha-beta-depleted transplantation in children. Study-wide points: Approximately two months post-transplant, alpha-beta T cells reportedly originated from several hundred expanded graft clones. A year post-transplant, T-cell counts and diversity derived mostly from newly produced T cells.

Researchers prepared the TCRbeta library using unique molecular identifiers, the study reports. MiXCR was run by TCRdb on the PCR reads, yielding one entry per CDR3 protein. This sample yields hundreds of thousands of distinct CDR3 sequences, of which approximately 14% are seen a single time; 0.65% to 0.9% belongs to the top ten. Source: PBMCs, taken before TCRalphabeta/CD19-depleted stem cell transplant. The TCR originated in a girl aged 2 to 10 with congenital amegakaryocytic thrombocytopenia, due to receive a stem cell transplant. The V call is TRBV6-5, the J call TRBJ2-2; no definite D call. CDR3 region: CASSLQFSNTGELFF. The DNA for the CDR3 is TGTGCCAGCAGTTTACAGTTTTCGAACACCGGGGAGCTGTTTTTT.